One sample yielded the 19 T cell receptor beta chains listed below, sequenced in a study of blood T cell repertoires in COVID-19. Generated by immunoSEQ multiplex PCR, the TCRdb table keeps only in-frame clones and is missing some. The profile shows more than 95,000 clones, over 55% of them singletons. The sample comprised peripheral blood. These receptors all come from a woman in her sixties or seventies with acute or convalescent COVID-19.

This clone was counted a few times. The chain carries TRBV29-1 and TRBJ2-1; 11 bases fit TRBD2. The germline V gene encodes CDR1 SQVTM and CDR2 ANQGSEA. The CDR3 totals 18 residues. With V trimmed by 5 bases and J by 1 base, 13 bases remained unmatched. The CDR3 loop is CSVLRQPGLADSYNEQFF. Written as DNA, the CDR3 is TGCAGCGTTTTAAGACAACCGGGACTAGCGGATTCCTACAATGAGCAGTTCTTC.

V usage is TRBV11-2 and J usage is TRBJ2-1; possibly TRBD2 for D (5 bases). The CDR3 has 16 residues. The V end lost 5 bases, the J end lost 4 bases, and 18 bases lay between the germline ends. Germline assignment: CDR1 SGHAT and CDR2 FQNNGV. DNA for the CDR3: TGTGCCAGCAGCCCTCGGACCCGACGACTATACAATGAGCAGTTCTTC. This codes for CASSPRTRRLYNEQFF.

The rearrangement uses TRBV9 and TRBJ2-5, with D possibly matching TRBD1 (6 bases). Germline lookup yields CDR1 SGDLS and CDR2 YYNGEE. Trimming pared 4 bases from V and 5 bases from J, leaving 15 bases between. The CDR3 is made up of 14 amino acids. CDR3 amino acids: CASSPGSQGETQYF. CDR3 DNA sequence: TGTGCCAGCAGCCCCGGGTCCCAGGGGGAGACCCAGTACTTC. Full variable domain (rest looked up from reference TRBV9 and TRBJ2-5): DSGVTQTPKHLITATGQRVTLRCSPRSGDLSVYWYQQSLDQGLQFLIQYYNGEERAKGNILERFSAQQFPDLHSELNLSSLELGDSALYFCASSPGSQGETQYFGPGTRLLVL.

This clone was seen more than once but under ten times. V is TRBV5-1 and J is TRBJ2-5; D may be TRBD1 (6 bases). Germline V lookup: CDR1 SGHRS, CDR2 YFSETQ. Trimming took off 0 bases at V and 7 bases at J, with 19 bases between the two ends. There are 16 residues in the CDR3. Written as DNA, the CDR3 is TGCGCCAGCAGCTTGGCCCTTCAACAGGGCCGGGGGACCCAGTACTTC. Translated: CASSLALQQGRGTQYF.

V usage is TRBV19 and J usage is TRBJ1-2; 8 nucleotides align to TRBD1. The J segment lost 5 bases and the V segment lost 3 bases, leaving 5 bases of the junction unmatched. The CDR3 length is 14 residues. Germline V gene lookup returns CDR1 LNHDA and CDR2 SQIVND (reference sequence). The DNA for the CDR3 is TGTGCCAGTAGTATTGCAACAGGGGGATATGGCTACACCTTC. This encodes CASSIATGGYGYTF.

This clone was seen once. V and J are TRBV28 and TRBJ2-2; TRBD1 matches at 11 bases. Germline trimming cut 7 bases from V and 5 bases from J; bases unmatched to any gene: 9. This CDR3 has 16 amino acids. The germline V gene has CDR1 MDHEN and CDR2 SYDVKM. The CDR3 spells CASTTDRGRVTGELFF. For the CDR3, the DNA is TGTGCCAGCACCACGGACAGGGGGCGCGTTACCGGGGAGCTGTTTTTT.

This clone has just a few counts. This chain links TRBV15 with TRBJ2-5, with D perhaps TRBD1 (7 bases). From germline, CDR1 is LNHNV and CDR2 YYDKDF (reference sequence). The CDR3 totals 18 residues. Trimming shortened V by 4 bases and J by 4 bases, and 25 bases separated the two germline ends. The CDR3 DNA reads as TGTGCCACCAGCACACCCCCCGAGGGGGCAGGGGGAGGAGAGACCCAGTACTTC. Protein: CATSTPPEGAGGGETQYF.

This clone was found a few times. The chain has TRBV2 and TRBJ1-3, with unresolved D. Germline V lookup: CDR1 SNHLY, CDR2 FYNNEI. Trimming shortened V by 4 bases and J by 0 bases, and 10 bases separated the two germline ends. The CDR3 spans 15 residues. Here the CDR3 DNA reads TGTGCCAGCAGTGGGTCCGCTACCTCTGGAAACACCATATATTTT. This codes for CASSGSATSGNTIYF.

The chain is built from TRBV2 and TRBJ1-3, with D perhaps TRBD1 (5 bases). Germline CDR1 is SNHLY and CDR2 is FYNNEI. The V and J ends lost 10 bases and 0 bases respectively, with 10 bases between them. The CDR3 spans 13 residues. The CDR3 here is CANQGPSGNTIYF. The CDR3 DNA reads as TGTGCCAATCAGGGCCCCTCTGGAAACACCATATATTTT.

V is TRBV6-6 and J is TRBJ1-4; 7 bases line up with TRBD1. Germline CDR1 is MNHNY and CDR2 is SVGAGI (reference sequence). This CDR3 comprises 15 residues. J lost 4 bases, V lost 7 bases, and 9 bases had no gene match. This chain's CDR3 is CASTSGGAGNEKLFF. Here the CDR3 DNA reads TGTGCCAGCACTTCAGGGGGTGCGGGTAATGAAAAACTGTTTTTT.

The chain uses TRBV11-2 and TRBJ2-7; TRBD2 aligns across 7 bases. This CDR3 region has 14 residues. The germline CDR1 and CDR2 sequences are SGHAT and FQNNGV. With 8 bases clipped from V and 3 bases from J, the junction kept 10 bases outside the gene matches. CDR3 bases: TGTGCCAGCGGCCGGACTAGAAGGGGCTACGAGCAGTACTTC. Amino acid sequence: CASGRTRRGYEQYF. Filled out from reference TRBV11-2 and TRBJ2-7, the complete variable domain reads EAGVAQSPRYKIIEKRQSVAFWCNPISGHATLYWYQQILGQGPKLLIQFQNNGVVDDSQLPKDRFSAERLKGVDSTLKIQPAKLEDSAVYLCASGRTRRGYEQYFGPGTRLTVT.

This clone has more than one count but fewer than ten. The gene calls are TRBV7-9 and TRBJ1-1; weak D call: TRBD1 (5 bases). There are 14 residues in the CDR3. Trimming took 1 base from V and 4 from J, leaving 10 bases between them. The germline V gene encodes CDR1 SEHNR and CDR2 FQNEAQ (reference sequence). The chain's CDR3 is CASSLGGSATEAFF. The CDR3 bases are TGTGCCAGCAGCTTAGGGGGCTCGGCCACTGAAGCTTTCTTT.

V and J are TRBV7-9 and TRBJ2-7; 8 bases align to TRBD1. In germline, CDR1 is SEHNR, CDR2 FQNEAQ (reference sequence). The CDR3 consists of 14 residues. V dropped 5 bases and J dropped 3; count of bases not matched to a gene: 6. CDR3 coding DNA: TGTGCCAGCAGCCGGTCGGACAGGGTCTACGAGCAGTACTTC. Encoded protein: CASSRSDRVYEQYF.

In nucleotides, the CDR3 is TGTGCCAGCAGCTTTGACAGGGGGCGGGAAAAACTGTTTTTT. As protein: CASSFDRGREKLFF. V gene TRBV7-2 combines with J gene TRBJ1-4, with TRBD1 identical over 10 bases. This CDR3 comprises 14 residues. V was pared by 3 bases and J by 8 bases, with 3 bases of the junction left unmatched. Germline CDR1 SGHTA, CDR2 FQGNSA. Looking up the rest from reference TRBV7-2 and TRBJ1-4 gives the full variable domain: GAGVSQSPSNKVTEKGKDVELRCDPISGHTALYWYRQSLGQGLEFLIYFQGNSAPDKSGLPSDRFSAERTGGSVSTLTIQRTQQEDSAVYLCASSFDRGREKLFFGSGTQLSVL.

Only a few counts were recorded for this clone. CDR3 DNA: TGTGCCACCAGCAGAGATTACGTCGGGGTCCGCTATGGCTACACCTTC. As protein: CATSRDYVGVRYGYTF. V gene TRBV15 combines with J gene TRBJ1-2; D call uncertain. Per the germline V gene, CDR1 is LNHNV and CDR2 is YYDKDF (reference sequence). V was clipped by 0 bases and J by 4 bases, with 15 bases between them. The CDR3 is made up of 16 amino acids.

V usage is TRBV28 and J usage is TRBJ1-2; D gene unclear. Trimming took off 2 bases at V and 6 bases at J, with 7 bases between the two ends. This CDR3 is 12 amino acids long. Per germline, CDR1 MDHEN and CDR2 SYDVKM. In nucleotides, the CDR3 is TGTGCCAGCAGTTTAAGCAGGAATGGCTACACCTTC. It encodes CASSLSRNGYTF.

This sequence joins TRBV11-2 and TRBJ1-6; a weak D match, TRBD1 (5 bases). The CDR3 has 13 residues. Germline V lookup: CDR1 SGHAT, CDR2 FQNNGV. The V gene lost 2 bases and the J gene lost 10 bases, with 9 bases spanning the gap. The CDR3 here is CASSLWGDSPLHF. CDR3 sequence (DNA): TGTGCCAGCAGCTTATGGGGCGACTCACCCCTCCACTTT.

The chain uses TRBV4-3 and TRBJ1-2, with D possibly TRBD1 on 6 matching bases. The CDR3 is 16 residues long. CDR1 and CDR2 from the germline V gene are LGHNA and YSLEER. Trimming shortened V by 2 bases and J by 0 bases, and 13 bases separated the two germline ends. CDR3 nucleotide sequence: TGCGCCAGCAGCCAACGTGCACAGGGAACTAACTATGGCTACACCTTC. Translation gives CASSQRAQGTNYGYTF.

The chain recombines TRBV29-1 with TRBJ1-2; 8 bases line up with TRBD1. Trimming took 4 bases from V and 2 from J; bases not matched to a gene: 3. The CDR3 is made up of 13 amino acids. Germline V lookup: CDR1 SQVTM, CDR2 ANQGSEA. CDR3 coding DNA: TGCAGCGTTGCCAGGGGGCAGAACTATGGCTACACCTTC. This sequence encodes CSVARGQNYGYTF.